Below, 23 T cell receptor beta chains from the same sample are listed, as sequenced in a study of blood T cells in healthy people across ages. The authors ran a second PCR of about 6 to 11 cycles using a sample-barcoded 5' primer and a J-beta primer mix. In TCRdb, the 5' RACE reads were re-called with MiXCR into one record per CDR3 protein. Here the sample spans 890,000 or so distinct CDR3 sequences, approximately 59% being singletons. Sequencing used blood. The receptor set was obtained from a man younger than 40 in good health.

The chain joins TRBV12-3 or TRBV12-4 to TRBJ2-3; D might be TRBD2 (5 bases). Trimming left V 4 bases short and J 0 bases short, with 17 bases between. The CDR3 is 17 residues long. The CDR3 nucleotides are TGTGCCAGCAGTTATATTGGACTGGGCTCTAGCACAGATACGCAGTATTTT. Protein product: CASSYIGLGSSTDTQYF.

The chain couples TRBV7-9 to TRBJ2-1; possible D gene TRBD1, 6 bases. Trimming removed 5 bases at V and 1 base at J, with 9 bases between. Germline assignment: CDR1 SEHNR and CDR2 FQNEAQ (reference sequence). The CDR3 totals 14 residues. CDR3: CASSADRSYNEQFF. Here the CDR3 DNA reads TGTGCCAGCAGCGCCGACAGGTCCTACAATGAGCAGTTCTTC.

The V call is TRBV27, the J call TRBJ1-2; no firm D call. Per germline, CDR1 MNHEY and CDR2 SMNVEV (reference sequence). The CDR3 extends over 12 amino acids. The V and J ends lost 5 bases and 4 bases respectively, with 8 bases between them. CDR3 coding DNA: TGTGCCAGCAGTCCCGACCTCTATGGCTACACCTTC. It encodes CASSPDLYGYTF.

The chain has TRBV7-9 and TRBJ1-4; 7 bases are a match to TRBD1. The V gene's germline CDR1 is SEHNR and CDR2 FQNEAQ (reference sequence). Losses at the gene ends were 8 bases for V and 14 bases for J; bases not matched to a gene: 11. The CDR3 consists of 12 residues. CDR3: CASWSAGGHLFF. CDR3 DNA: TGTGCCAGCTGGAGCGCAGGGGGACATCTGTTTTTT.

V gene TRBV20-1 combines with J gene TRBJ1-2, with no clear D. The CDR3 length is 13 residues. From germline, CDR1 is DFQATT and CDR2 SNEGSKA (reference sequence). The ends were cut back, 3 bases at V and 8 bases at J, with 16 bases in the middle. CDR3 amino acids: CSARDPTPGGYTF. CDR3 DNA sequence: TGCAGTGCTAGGGACCCGACACCGGGGGGCTACACCTTC.

The gene calls are TRBV27 and TRBJ2-1, with D possibly TRBD2 on 7 matching bases. V was shortened by 5 bases and J by 2 bases, with 19 bases between the two germline ends. The CDR3 spans 17 residues. From germline, CDR1 is MNHEY and CDR2 SMNVEV (reference sequence). The CDR3 nucleotides are TGTGCCAGCAGTCCGAGGGGTATGGGGGGGCCCTACAATGAGCAGTTCTTC. Amino acids: CASSPRGMGGPYNEQFF.

The rearrangement joins TRBV12-3 or TRBV12-4 to TRBJ2-6, with TRBD1 matching 7 bases. The CDR3 spans 17 residues. J was trimmed by 3 bases and V by 5 bases; bases with no gene match: 10. Here the CDR3 DNA reads TGTGCCAGCAGTCCAACACAGGGGCCTCTTGGGGCCAACGTCCTGACTTTC. It codes for CASSPTQGPLGANVLTF.

V and J are TRBV29-1 and TRBJ2-7; 8 nucleotides align to TRBD1. The germline V gene has CDR1 SQVTM and CDR2 ANQGSEA. Losses at the gene ends were 7 bases for V and 6 bases for J; bases not matched to a gene: 8. The CDR3 length is 12 residues. The CDR3 sequence is CSASGTGREQYF. The CDR3 DNA is TGCAGCGCGTCAGGGACAGGCCGCGAGCAGTACTTC.

This clonotype was recorded a few times. The chain has TRBV4-3 and TRBJ2-1; D is ambiguous. V lost 1 base, J lost 10 bases, and 8 bases lay in between. The CDR3 sequence is 12 residues long. CDR1 is LGHNA and CDR2 is YSLEER in the germline V gene. In DNA form, the CDR3 reads TGCGCCAGCAGCCAAGGCCCCCTAGAGCAGTTCTTC. Its protein product is CASSQGPLEQFF.

The chain joins TRBV6-1 to TRBJ2-4; 10 bases are a match to TRBD2. TRBJ2-5 explains the end of the DNA better; the J call may be wrong. Germline lookup yields CDR1 MNHNS and CDR2 SASEGT. The CDR3 extends over 15 amino acids. The CDR3 bases are TGTGCCAGCATTCCTAGCGGGGGCACTCAAGAGACCCAGTACTTC. Amino acid sequence: CASIPSGGTQETQYF.

The V and J genes are TRBV7-9 and TRBJ2-2; D could derive from TRBD1 or TRBD2 (5 bases each). The CDR3 spans 15 residues. V shed 3 bases and J shed 7 bases, with 15 bases lying between them. From germline, CDR1 is SEHNR and CDR2 FQNEAQ (reference sequence). The CDR3 DNA reads as TGTGCCAGCAGCTTCTTCCAGGGACGGAGCGGGGAGCTGTTTTTT. Translation: CASSFFQGRSGELFF.

This clonotype was detected only a few times. This chain connects TRBV7-8 to TRBJ2-3, with 10 bases aligning to TRBD2. The CDR3 extends over 15 amino acids. The V gene end was trimmed by 5 bases and the J gene end by 0 bases; junction bases not matched to a gene: 2. The germline CDR1 and CDR2 sequences are SGHVS and FQNEAQ. The CDR3 loop is CASSVLAGSTDTQYF. The DNA for the CDR3 is TGTGCCAGCAGCGTACTAGCGGGGAGCACAGATACGCAGTATTTT.

This clonotype was observed a single time. This chain connects TRBV6-2 or TRBV6-3 to TRBJ2-1; D uncertain. V dropped 1 base and J dropped 3 bases, with 13 bases sitting between them. The CDR3 has 16 residues. Germline loops: CDR1 MNHEY, CDR2 SVGEGT. CDR3 sequence: CASSYFLGRLYNEQFF. The CDR3 DNA reads TGTGCCAGCAGTTACTTCCTGGGTAGGCTCTACAATGAGCAGTTCTTC.

This clonotype has a handful of counts. This rearrangement joins TRBV7-2 to TRBJ2-3; D possibly corresponds to TRBD2 (5 bases). The CDR3 consists of 15 residues. Trimming removed 5 bases from V and 0 bases from J, with 12 bases in between. Germline-derived CDR1 and CDR2 are SGHTA and FQGNSA. The CDR3 loop reads CASSIQSGSTDTQYF. The CDR3 region has the DNA TGTGCCAGCAGCATTCAGAGCGGAAGCACAGATACGCAGTATTTT. Using reference TRBV7-2 and TRBJ2-3 for the parts outside the CDR3, the full variable domain is GAGVSQSPSNKVTEKGKDVELRCDPISGHTALYWYRQSLGQGLEFLIYFQGNSAPDKSGLPSDRFSAERTGGSVSTLTIQRTQQEDSAVYLCASSIQSGSTDTQYFGPGTRLTVL.

This chain links TRBV7-2 with TRBJ2-3; D is unclear. The CDR3 sequence is 15 residues long. Deletions cut 4 bases from V and 0 bases from J, with 11 bases between. The V gene's germline CDR1 is SGHTA and CDR2 FQGNSA. DNA of the CDR3: TGTGCCAGCAGCTCCCTCGGAGCCAGCACAGATACGCAGTATTTT. Its protein is CASSSLGASTDTQYF.

V usage is TRBV5-1 and J usage is TRBJ1-2; the D gene is possibly TRBD1 (6 bases). Germline V lookup: CDR1 SGHRS, CDR2 YFSETQ. CDR3 length: 15 residues. Trimming cost V 0 bases and J 3 bases, with 12 bases left between them. The CDR3 reads CASSLDAGVDYGYTF. CDR3 nucleotide sequence: TGCGCCAGCAGCTTGGACGCAGGGGTGGACTATGGCTACACCTTC.

The CDR3 DNA sequence: TGCAGCGTTGATGAATACGGAGAGACCCAGTACTTC. Its protein is CSVDEYGETQYF. The genes are TRBV29-1 and TRBJ2-5; D is unclear. Trimming removed 3 bases at V and 4 bases at J, with 9 bases between. Germline CDR1 is SQVTM and CDR2 is ANQGSEA. The CDR3 covers 12 residues.

This clonotype was found once. The J gene is TRBJ2-1, the V gene TRBV10-3; D is possibly TRBD1 (6 bases). Trimming pared 7 bases from V and 9 bases from J, leaving 19 bases between. Germline-derived CDR1 and CDR2 are ENHRY and SYGVKD. The CDR3 sequence is 14 residues long. The CDR3 DNA reads TGTGCCATCATGGACCGGCAGGGGTTCAGTGAGCAGTTCTTC. This codes for CAIMDRQGFSEQFF.

The V call is TRBV5-6, the J call TRBJ2-7; 7 bases fit TRBD1. The trim removed 1 base at V and 2 bases at J, leaving 3 bases unmatched. Looked up from germline, CDR1 is SGHDT and CDR2 is YYEEEE. This CDR3 region has 14 residues. DNA of the CDR3: TGTGCCAGCAGCTTGTTGACAGGGCCCTACGAGCAGTACTTC. Translated, it gives CASSLLTGPYEQYF.

This clonotype was observed a handful of times. The chain employs TRBV7-2 and TRBJ2-7, with D perhaps TRBD1 (5 bases). Germline CDR1 is SGHTA and CDR2 is FQGNSA. Trimming took 5 bases from V and 3 from J, leaving 8 bases between them. The CDR3 loop spans 12 amino acids. The CDR3 region is CASSVTDYEQYF. CDR3 sequence (DNA): TGTGCCAGCAGCGTGACAGACTACGAGCAGTACTTC.

The chain carries TRBV4-1 and TRBJ2-1; 7 bases agree with TRBD1. The DNA end lines up better with TRBJ2-7; the J call may be wrong. Germline CDR1 and CDR2: MGHRA and YSYEKL. This CDR3 has 13 residues. As DNA, the CDR3 is TGCGCCAGCAGCCATGAGACAGGGCCACAGCAGTACTTC. Translating gives CASSHETGPQQYF.

This clonotype came up once. The chain joins TRBV20-1 to TRBJ1-1; 8 nucleotides align to TRBD1. Germline V gene lookup returns CDR1 DFQATT and CDR2 SNEGSKA (reference sequence). The trim removed 6 bases at V and 11 bases at J, leaving 14 bases unmatched. The CDR3 totals 13 residues. The CDR3 sequence: CSAPTTGAREAFF. CDR3 sequence (DNA): TGCAGTGCACCAACGACAGGGGCGAGGGAGGCTTTCTTT.

The rearrangement uses TRBV2 and TRBJ1-5; D gene unclear. The CDR3 loop spans 14 amino acids. With 7 bases removed from V and 1 base from J, the gap between germline ends came to 11 bases. CDR1 and CDR2 from the germline V gene are SNHLY and FYNNEI. The CDR3 region is CASKRDYSNQPQHF. The CDR3 DNA reads TGTGCCAGCAAAAGAGATTACAGCAATCAGCCCCAGCATTTT.